This T cell receptor (beta chain) was recorded in a study of blood T cell repertoires in COVID-19 (dated by TCRdb to 2020 to 2021). Concerning the study at large: Collaborator samples came from the United States, Italy and Spain and covered acute and convalescent phases of COVID-19. The samples were drawn from two sources: the first 160 participants of the ongoing ImmuneRACE study, and 1,000 to 1,500 subjects contributed by 6 global collaborators. Where available, HLA class I and class II types were taken from metadata supplied by the sample provider and were not determined by assay-based typing. The dataset comprised deeply sampled blood TCRbeta repertoires from subjects exposed to, actively infected with, or recovered from COVID-19. The repertoires were released in a freely available public database meant as a resource for research on the immune response to SARS-CoV-2. The prospective study material was composed of cDNA or gDNA derived from T cells, B-cell-depleted T cells, or PBMCs. Nearly every sample came with metadata listing a de-identified subject ID, COVID-19 status, age in years and sex. What the authors observed across the whole study: Clinical and demographic metadata were provided uncurated, with the amount varying by source and participant.

The immunoSEQ Assay, a bias-controlled multiplex PCR, was used to amplify TCRbeta CDR3 regions from genomic DNA. From the authors' description of their analysis: The number of nucleated cells in each sample was estimated by amplification of reference gene primers within the assay. Sequence reads were collapsed and filtered to measure the absolute abundance of every unique TCRbeta CDR3 rearrangement. For each sample, productive Simpson clonality was calculated as the square root of Simpson's diversity index across productive rearrangements. TCRdb limited this immuneACCESS table to in-frame rearrangements with V and J called. A share of clones is missing; checked studies link under half to unresolved V genes, and the rest is unexplained. Clone size and V and J calls were adopted from that table, with D and trimming inferred from the DNA. The table for this sample lists 130,000 or so clones; 88% of them were counted only once. Less than 8% of the sample belongs to the ten largest clones.

Whole blood was collected in K2EDTA tubes by collaborating institutions according to the institutions' own protocols. For TCRbeta analysis, collaborators shipped samples as frozen whole blood, isolated PBMCs, or DNA extracted from either of those sample types. Comment on this clone: Its antigen is unknown. Within one base of it there is no much larger clone, and no base qualities were kept.

The CDR3 numbers 15 residues from cysteine through phenylalanine. The sequence is cut down to CDR3 DNA, 45 bases in frame from base 1. V gives up 4 bases and J gives up 4 bases, and the segment between their germline ends measures 16 bases. The germline V gene sets CDR1 to MGHRA and CDR2 to YSYEKL. The chain joins TRBV4-1 to TRBJ1-1; TRBD1 could be the D gene, as 5 bases match. The clonotype comes from a man in his fifties or sixties with acute or convalescent COVID-19. The sample was peripheral blood. The nucleotides read TGCGCCAGCAGCCTGGACAAAGGGCTTTTCACTGAAGCTTTCTTT. Its protein reads: CASSLDKGLFTEAFF.